A selection of T cell receptor beta chains follows, all from one sample in a study of T cells after yellow fever vaccination. TCRdb passed the 5' RACE reads through MiXCR, listing each CDR3 protein once. The sample has hundreds of thousands of distinct CDR3 sequences, about a fifth seen once; the top ten hold around 15%. This sample comprised PBMCs, obtained 15 days after the yellow fever booster vaccination. These receptors were collected from a man younger than 45 who received the YFV17D yellow fever vaccine. The CDR3 runs from the conserved cysteine through the conserved F or W. The D gene is left open where the match is weak. The size field is filled for only some rows; it gives once, few, many or a size class.

>NA|TRBJ2-3|TRBV7-9|TRBD2
TGTGCCAGCAGCTTACTAGCGGGAGGCCTCACAGATACGCAGTATTTT
CASSLLAGGLTDTQYF
>few|TRBJ2-5|TRBV7-2|NA
TGTGCCAGCAGCTTAGTCTTTGGCGGTCAAGAGACCCAGTACTTC
CASSLVFGGQETQYF
>few|TRBJ1-4|TRBV4-3|NA
TGCGCCAGCAGCCAGGGGGGTAGGAATGAAAAACTGTTTTTT
CASSQGGRNEKLFF
>NA|TRBJ2-7|TRBV12-3/TRBV12-4|NA
TGTGCCAGCAGTTCCGGGGTCTCGGGGGAGCAGTACTTC
CASSSGVSGEQYF
>NA|TRBJ2-1|TRBV23-1|NA
TGCGCCAGCAGTCAAGCGGGGCTTCACATCACCGACAATGAGCAGTTCTTC
CASSQAGLHITDNEQFF
>few|TRBJ2-5|TRBV28|NA
TGTGCCAGCAGTTTGCAGGGAATCCCAGAGACCCAGTACTTC
CASSLQGIPETQYF
>NA|TRBJ2-1|TRBV5-6|NA
TGTGCCAGCAGGGCCCGTTGGACAAGAGAACAGTTCTTC
CASRARWTREQFF
>few|TRBJ2-7|TRBV28|TRBD1
TGTGCCAGCAGTGATCCGGGACAGAACACTTACGAGCAGTACTTC
CASSDPGQNTYEQYF
>many|TRBJ1-6|TRBV7-2|NA
TGTGCCAGCAGCTCAACGCTTAATTCACCCCTCCACTTT
CASSSTLNSPLHF
>few|TRBJ2-2|TRBV6-5|TRBD2
TGTGCCAGCAGTTACTCGGCTAGCGGGACCACCGGGGAGCTGTTTTTT
CASSYSASGTTGELFF
>few|TRBJ2-7|TRBV28|NA
TGTGCCAGCACCCCCACCTCGGGGAGCAACGAGCAGTACTTC
CASTPTSGSNEQYF
>few|TRBJ2-1|TRBV19|NA
TGTGCCAGTAGTAGAACGGGGGCGGGAGTGTACAATGAGCAGTTCTTC
CASSRTGAGVYNEQFF
>NA|TRBJ2-3|TRBV4-3|NA
TGCGCCAGCAGCCAAGAGACAGATACGCAGTATTTT
CASSQETDTQYF
>NA|TRBJ2-1|TRBV5-1|NA
TGCGCCAGCAGCTTTGACAGGACACTCAATGAGCAGTTCTTC
CASSFDRTLNEQFF
>few|TRBJ2-1|TRBV30|NA
TGTGCCTGGGATATTCAAAACGATGAGCAGTTCTTC
CAWDIQNDEQFF
>few|TRBJ2-4|TRBV5-1|NA
TGCGCCAGCAGCACCGGGACCGAAGTATCTCTAGCCAAAAACATTCAGTACTTC
CASSTGTEVSLAKNIQYF
>NA|TRBJ2-3|TRBV5-1|TRBD2
TGCGCCAGCAGCCTGGGACTAGCGGTGAGACGGGTTACAGATACGCAGTATTTT
CASSLGLAVRRVTDTQYF
>few|TRBJ2-4|TRBV28|NA
TGTGCCAGCTCCGGTGGGCTAGCCAAAAACATTCAGTACTTC
CASSGGLAKNIQYF
>NA|TRBJ1-1|TRBV30|TRBD1
TGTGCCTGGAGTGGGGACAGGGAGGATGAAGCTTTCTTT
CAWSGDREDEAFF
>NA|TRBJ2-3|TRBV7-2|NA
TGTGCCAGTCTCTATGGGGGAGCGGCAGATACGCAGTATTTT
CASLYGGAADTQYF
>few|TRBJ2-3|TRBV9|NA
TGTGCCAGCAGCGTATACAGGACGGGTCACACAGATACGCAGTATTTT
CASSVYRTGHTDTQYF
>few|TRBJ1-1|TRBV5-1|NA
TGCGCCAGCAGACCAGGACATGGGTCTGAAGCTTTCTTT
CASRPGHGSEAFF
>NA|TRBJ1-5|TRBV3-1|NA
TGTGCCAGCAGCCAAGATCAGGGAGCACAGCCCCAGCATTTT
CASSQDQGAQPQHF
>NA|TRBJ2-1|TRBV5-5|TRBD1
TGTGCCAGCAGCTTGAAGGCCCCCCCGGACAGGGGGGAGAATGAGCAGTTCTTC
CASSLKAPPDRGENEQFF
>few|TRBJ2-2|TRBV7-7|NA
TGTGCCAGCAGCGGTTCGCGGAGAAGCGGGGAGCTGTTTTTT
CASSGSRRSGELFF
>NA|TRBJ2-4|TRBV7-2|TRBD1
TGTGCCAGCAGCACCTCCGGGACAGCCGTGGCCATTCAGTACTTC
CASSTSGTAVAIQYF
>few|TRBJ2-7|TRBV29-1|TRBD2
TGCAGCGCGTCCGGGACTAGCGGGAGGGCCTTCTACGAGCAGTACTTC
CSASGTSGRAFYEQYF
>many|TRBJ2-7|TRBV7-2|TRBD2
TGTGCCAGCATTGGCCCGGCTTCTAGCGGAGGCAGGTACGAGCAGTACTTC
CASIGPASSGGRYEQYF
>few|TRBJ2-1|TRBV20-1|NA
TGCAGTGCTAGAGCCCTCGGGGCAGGGATCGCCGAGCAGTTCTTC
CSARALGAGIAEQFF
>NA|TRBJ1-5|TRBV28|NA
TGTGCCAGCAGTTATTCTTATCGAAGCAATCAGCCCCAGCATTTT
CASSYSYRSNQPQHF
>NA|TRBJ2-1|TRBV24-1|NA
TGTGCCACCAGTGGCATGGGAGGCGGGCAGGGGTGGAATGAGCAGTTCTTC
CATSGMGGGQGWNEQFF
>few|TRBJ1-5|TRBV2|NA
TGTGCCAGCAGTGAATCCTACAATCAGCCCCAGCATTTT
CASSESYNQPQHF
>NA|TRBJ2-2|TRBV6-5|NA
TGTGCCAGCAGTTACGGCAGGGGGGCCCTGAACACCGGGGAGCTGTTTTTT
CASSYGRGALNTGELFF
>many|TRBJ1-4|TRBV4-3|NA
TGCGCCAGCAGCCGCCATTCGGAGGTTGAAAAACTGTTTTTT
CASSRHSEVEKLFF
>NA|TRBJ2-4|TRBV6-2/TRBV6-3|NA
TGTGCCAGCACCTCTCACCCCACTAGCATTCAGTACTTC
CASTSHPTSIQYF
>many|TRBJ1-5|TRBV7-2|NA
TGTGCCAGCAGCTCGGGGGGGGCAGGTCAGCCCCAGCATTTT
CASSSGGAGQPQHF
>few|TRBJ2-2|TRBV5-1|NA
TGCGCCAGCTCTGATGCTAGGGACACCGGGGAGCTGTTTTTT
CASSDARDTGELFF
>NA|TRBJ2-7|TRBV6-1|TRBD1
TGTGCCAGCCATAGACCGGGACAGGGAAACGAGCAGTACTTC
CASHRPGQGNEQYF
>NA|TRBJ1-1|TRBV12-3/TRBV12-4|NA
TGTGCCAGCAGTTTTTACCCCCGTGGTGAGGAAGCTTTCTTT
CASSFYPRGEEAFF
>few|TRBJ1-4|TRBV5-1|NA
TGCGCCAGCAGCTTAGAGGGACAATGGATGTTTTTT
CASSLEGQWMFF
>many|TRBJ2-1|TRBV28|NA
TGTGCCAGCAGTCGGCAGGGCTACAATGAGCAGTTCTTC
CASSRQGYNEQFF
>NA|TRBJ2-7|TRBV20-1|NA
TGCAGTGCTCGACAGGCATCCTACGAGCAGTACTTC
CSARQASYEQYF
>few|TRBJ2-5|TRBV12-3/TRBV12-4|TRBD2
TGTGCCAGCAACCCGGGACTAGCGGAGCCCCAAGAGACCCAGTACTTC
CASNPGLAEPQETQYF
>few|TRBJ2-7|TRBV10-3|NA
TGTGCCATCAGTGAGTTCACCTACGAGCAGTACTTC
CAISEFTYEQYF
>few|TRBJ1-5|TRBV7-9|TRBD1
TGTGCCAGCAGCTCAGGGACAGTCAATCAGCCCCAGCATTTT
CASSSGTVNQPQHF
>NA|TRBJ1-1|TRBV20-1|NA
TGCAGTGCTATGAATTCGCGGGGGGCCGATAGTGAAGCTTTCTTT
CSAMNSRGADSEAFF
>few|TRBJ2-7|TRBV28|TRBD2
TGTGCCAGCAGTTTCCCCCCTAGCGGGAGGCCTAATGGCTACGAGCAGTACTTC
CASSFPPSGRPNGYEQYF
>NA|TRBJ2-7|TRBV20-1|NA
TGCAGTGCTAGAGATCCCGTACTAGGAACCTACGAGCAGTACTTC
CSARDPVLGTYEQYF
>NA|TRBJ2-7|TRBV19|TRBD2
TGTGCCAGTAAACCCGGACTAGCGGGAGGGCGTGCGTACTTC
CASKPGLAGGRAYF
>NA|TRBJ2-6|TRBV7-2|NA
TGTGCCAGCAGCTCACTGTACTCTGGGGCCAACGTCCTGACTTTC
CASSSLYSGANVLTF